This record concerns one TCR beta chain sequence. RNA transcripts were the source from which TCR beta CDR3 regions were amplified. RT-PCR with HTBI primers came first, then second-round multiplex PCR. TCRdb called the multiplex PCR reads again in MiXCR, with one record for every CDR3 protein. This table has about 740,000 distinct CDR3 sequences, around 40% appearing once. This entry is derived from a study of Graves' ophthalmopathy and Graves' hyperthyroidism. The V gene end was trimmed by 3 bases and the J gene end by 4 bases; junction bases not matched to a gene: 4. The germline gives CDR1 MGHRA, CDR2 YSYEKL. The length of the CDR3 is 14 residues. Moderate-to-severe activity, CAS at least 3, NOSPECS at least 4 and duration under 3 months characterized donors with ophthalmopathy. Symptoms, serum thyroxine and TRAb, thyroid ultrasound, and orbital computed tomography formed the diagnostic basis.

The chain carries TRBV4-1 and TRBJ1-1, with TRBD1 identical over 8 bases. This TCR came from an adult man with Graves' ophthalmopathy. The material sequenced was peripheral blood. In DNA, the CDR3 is TGCGCCAGCAGCCACCCTACAGGGGGCACTGAAGCTTTCTTT. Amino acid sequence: CASSHPTGGTEAFF.